This T cell receptor beta chain derives from a study of OX40 agonist ivuxolimab in advanced cancers. General study findings and limits: Relative to CD4+, CD8+ T cells held more expanded clones on average.

Per germline, CDR1 MNHNY and CDR2 SVGAGI (reference sequence). V shed 6 bases and J shed 3 bases, with 12 bases lying between them. CDR3 length equals 13 residues. A remark on this clone: What it binds is not known.

The protocol was immunoSEQ multiplex PCR, while the TCRdb copy is restricted to in-frame clones and leaves out a portion. Counted here are approximately 89,000 clones, 88% occurring once; the ten biggest clones make up about 0.8%. The TCR comes from an adult with an advanced solid tumor such as melanoma, head and neck, liver or kidney cancer. The rearrangement uses TRBV6-6 and TRBJ2-7; tentatively, D is TRBD1 (6 bases). The source material was CD4+ or CD8+ T cells sorted from blood, sampled in a trial of the OX40 agonist ivuxolimab. The CDR3 sequence: CASRKNRDYEQYF. The CDR3 nucleotides read TGTGCCAGCAGGAAGAACAGGGACTACGAGCAGTACTTC.